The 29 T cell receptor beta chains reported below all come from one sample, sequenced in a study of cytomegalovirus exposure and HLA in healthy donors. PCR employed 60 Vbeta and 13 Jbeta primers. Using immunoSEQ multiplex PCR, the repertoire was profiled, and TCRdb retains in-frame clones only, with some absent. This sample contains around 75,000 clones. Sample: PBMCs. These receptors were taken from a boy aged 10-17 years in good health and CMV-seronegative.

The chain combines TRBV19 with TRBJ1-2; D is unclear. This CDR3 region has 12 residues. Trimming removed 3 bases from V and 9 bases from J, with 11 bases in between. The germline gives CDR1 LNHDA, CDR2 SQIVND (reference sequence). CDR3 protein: CASSIVEGSYTF. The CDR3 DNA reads TGTGCCAGTAGTATCGTGGAGGGAAGCTACACCTTC.

CDR3 sequence reads: CASSIDLRGQGRTDLYYEQYF. CDR3 nucleotide sequence: TGTGCCAGTAGTATAGATTTAAGAGGACAGGGCCGCACAGATCTCTACTACGAGCAGTACTTC. The chain combines TRBV19 with TRBJ2-7; TRBD1 agrees at 8 bases. The trim removed 0 bases at V and 3 bases at J, leaving 22 bases unmatched. The CDR3 has 21 residues. Germline V gives CDR1 LNHDA, CDR2 SQIVND (reference sequence).

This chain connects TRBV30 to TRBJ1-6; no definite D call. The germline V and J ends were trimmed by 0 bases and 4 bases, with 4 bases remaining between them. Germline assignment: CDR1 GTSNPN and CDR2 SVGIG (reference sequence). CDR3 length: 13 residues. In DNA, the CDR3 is TGTGCCTGGAGTGTACAGTATAATTCACCCCTCCACTTT. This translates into CAWSVQYNSPLHF.

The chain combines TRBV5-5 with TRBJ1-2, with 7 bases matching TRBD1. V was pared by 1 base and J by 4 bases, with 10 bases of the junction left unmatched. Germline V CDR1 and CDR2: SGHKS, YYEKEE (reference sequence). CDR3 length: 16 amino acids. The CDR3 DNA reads TGTGCCAGCAGCTTGTCAAGGGACAGTAATGTCTATGGCTACACCTTC. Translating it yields CASSLSRDSNVYGYTF.

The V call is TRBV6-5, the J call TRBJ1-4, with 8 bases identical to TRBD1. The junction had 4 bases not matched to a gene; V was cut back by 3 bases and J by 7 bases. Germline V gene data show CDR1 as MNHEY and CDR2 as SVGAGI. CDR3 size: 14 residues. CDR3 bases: TGTGCCAGCAGTTATGCAGGGGGCCGTGAAAAACTGTTTTTT. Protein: CASSYAGGREKLFF.

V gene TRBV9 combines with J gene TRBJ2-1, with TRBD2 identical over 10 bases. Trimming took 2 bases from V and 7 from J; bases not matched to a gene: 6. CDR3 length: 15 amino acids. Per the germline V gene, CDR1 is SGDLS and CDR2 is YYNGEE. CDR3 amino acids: CASSVTSGIENEQFF. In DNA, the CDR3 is TGTGCCAGCAGCGTTACTAGCGGGATAGAAAATGAGCAGTTCTTC.

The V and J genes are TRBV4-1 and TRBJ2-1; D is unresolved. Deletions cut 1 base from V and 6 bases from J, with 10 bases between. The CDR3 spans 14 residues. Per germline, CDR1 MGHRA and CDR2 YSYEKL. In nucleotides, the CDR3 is TGCGCCAGCAGCCAAGGAATAGCAAGCAATGAGCAGTTCTTC. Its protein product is CASSQGIASNEQFF.

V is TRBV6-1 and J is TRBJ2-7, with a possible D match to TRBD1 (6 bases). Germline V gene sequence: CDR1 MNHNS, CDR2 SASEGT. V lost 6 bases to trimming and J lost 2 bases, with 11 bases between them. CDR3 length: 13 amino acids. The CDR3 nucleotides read TGTGCCAGCAGGAAGGACAGCGCCTACGAGCAGTACTTC. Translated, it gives CASRKDSAYEQYF.

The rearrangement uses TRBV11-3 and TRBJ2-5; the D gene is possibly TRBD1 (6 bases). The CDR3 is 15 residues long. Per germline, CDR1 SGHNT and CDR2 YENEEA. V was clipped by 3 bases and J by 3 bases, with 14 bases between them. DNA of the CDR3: TGTGCCAGCAGCTTCACAGGGAATGGGGAAGAGACCCAGTACTTC. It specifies CASSFTGNGEETQYF.

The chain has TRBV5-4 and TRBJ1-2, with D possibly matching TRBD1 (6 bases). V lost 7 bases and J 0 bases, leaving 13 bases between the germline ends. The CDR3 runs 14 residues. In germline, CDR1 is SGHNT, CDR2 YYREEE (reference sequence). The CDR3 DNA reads TGTGCCAGCCTCCGTCAGGGGACTAACTATGGCTACACCTTC. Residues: CASLRQGTNYGYTF.

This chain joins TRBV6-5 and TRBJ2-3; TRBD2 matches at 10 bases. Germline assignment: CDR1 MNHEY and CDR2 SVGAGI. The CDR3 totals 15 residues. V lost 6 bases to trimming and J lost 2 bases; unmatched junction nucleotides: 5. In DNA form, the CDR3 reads TGTGCCAGCAGCCGGACTAGCGGTTACACAGATACGCAGTATTTT. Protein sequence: CASSRTSGYTDTQYF.

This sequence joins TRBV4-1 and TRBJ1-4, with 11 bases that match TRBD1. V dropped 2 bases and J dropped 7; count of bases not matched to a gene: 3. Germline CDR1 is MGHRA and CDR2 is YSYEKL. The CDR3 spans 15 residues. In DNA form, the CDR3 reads TGCGCCAGCAGCCAACCTGGGACAGGGGGTGAAAAACTGTTTTTT. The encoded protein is CASSQPGTGGEKLFF.

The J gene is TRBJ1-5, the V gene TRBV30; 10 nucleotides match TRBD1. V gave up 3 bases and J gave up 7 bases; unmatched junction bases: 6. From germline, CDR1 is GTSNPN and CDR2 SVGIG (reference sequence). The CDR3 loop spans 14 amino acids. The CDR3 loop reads CAWRRQGARQPQHF. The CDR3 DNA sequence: TGTGCCTGGAGACGACAGGGGGCACGGCAGCCCCAGCATTTT.

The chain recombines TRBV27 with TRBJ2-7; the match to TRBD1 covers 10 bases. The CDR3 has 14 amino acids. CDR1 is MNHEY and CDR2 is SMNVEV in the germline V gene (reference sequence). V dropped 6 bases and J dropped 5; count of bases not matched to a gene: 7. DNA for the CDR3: TGTGCCAGCAGATGGGACAGGGGTTCCAACGAGCAGTACTTC. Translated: CASRWDRGSNEQYF.

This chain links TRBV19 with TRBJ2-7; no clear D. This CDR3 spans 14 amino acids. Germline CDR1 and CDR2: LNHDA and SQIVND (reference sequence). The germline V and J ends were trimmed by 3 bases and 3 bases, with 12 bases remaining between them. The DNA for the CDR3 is TGTGCCAGTAGTATGAAGGCTCAGGTCTACGAGCAGTACTTC. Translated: CASSMKAQVYEQYF.

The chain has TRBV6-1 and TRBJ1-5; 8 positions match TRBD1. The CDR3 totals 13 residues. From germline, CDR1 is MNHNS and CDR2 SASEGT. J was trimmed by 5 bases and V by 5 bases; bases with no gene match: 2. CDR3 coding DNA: TGTGCCAGCAGTCCGGACAGGGATCAGCCCCAGCATTTT. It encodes CASSPDRDQPQHF.

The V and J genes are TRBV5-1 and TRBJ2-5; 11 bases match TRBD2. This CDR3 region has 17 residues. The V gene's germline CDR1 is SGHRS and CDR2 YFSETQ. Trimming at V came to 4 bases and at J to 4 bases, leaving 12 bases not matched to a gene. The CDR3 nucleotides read TGCGCCAGCAGCACCCGGGCTAGCGGGGGGAATGGAGAGACCCAGTACTTC. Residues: CASSTRASGGNGETQYF.

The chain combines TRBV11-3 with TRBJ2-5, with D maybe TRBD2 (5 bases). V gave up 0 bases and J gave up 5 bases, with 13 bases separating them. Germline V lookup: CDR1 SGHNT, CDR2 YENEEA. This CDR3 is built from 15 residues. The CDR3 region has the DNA TGTGCCAGCAGCTTAGATCCTACTACTAGGGAGACCCAGTACTTC. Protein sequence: CASSLDPTTRETQYF.

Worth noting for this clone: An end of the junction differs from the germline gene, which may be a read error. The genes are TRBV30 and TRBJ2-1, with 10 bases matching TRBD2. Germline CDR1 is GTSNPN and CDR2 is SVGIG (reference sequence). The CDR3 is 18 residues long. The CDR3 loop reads CALSRGKAGGGSYNEQFF. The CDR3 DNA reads TGTGCCTTGAGTAGAGGTAAAGCGGGAGGGGGTTCCTACAATGAGCAGTTCTTC.

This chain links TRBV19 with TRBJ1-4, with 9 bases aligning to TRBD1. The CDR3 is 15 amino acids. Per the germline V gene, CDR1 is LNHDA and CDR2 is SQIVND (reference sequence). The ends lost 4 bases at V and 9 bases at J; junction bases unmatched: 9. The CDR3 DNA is TGTGCCAGTAGTACCGGGACAGGGATCGGGAAAAAACTGTTTTTT. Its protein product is CASSTGTGIGKKLFF.

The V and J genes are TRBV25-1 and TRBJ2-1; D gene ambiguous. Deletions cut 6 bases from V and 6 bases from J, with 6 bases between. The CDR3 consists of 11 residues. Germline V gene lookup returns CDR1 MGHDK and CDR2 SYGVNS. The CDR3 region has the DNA TGTGCCAGCAGATTCTCCAATGAGCAGTTCTTC. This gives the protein CASRFSNEQFF.

CDR3 nucleotides: TGTGCCGGGGCGAAAGAGCGTATTTCGAACACTGAAGCTTTCTTT. As protein: CAGAKERISNTEAFF. The chain uses TRBV30 and TRBJ1-1, with D perhaps matching TRBD1 (5 bases). Trimming took 8 bases from V and 1 from J, leaving 20 bases between them. Per germline, CDR1 GTSNPN and CDR2 SVGIG (reference sequence). The CDR3 is 15 residues long.

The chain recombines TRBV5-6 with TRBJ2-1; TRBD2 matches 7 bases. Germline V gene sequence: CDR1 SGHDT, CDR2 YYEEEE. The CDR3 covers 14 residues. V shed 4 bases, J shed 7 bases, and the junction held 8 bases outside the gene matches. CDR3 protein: CASSGTTPGNEQFF. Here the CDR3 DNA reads TGTGCCAGCAGCGGGACTACCCCGGGAAATGAGCAGTTCTTC.

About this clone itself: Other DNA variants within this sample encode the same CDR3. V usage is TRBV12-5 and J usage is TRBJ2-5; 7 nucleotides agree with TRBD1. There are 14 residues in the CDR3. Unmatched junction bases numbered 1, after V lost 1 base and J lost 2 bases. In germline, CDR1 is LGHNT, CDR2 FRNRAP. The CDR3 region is CASGLGQGQETQYF. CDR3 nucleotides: TGTGCTAGTGGTTTGGGACAGGGTCAAGAGACCCAGTACTTC.

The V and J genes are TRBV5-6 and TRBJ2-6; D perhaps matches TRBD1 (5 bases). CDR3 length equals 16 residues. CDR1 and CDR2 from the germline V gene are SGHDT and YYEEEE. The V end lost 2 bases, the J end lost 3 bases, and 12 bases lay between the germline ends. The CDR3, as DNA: TGTGCCAGCAGCTTAAGTCCCAGGGTTGGGGCCAACGTCCTGACTTTC. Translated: CASSLSPRVGANVLTF.

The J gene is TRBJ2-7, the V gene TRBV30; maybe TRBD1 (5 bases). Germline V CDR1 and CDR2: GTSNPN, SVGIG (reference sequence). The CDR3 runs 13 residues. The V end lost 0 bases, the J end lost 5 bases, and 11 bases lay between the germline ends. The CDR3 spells CAWSVQGDHEQYF. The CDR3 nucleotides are TGTGCCTGGAGTGTACAAGGGGATCACGAGCAGTACTTC.

The CDR3 protein is CASSLAGWTEAFF. Here the CDR3 DNA reads TGTGCCAGCAGTTTAGCGGGGTGGACTGAAGCTTTCTTT. This chain joins TRBV27 and TRBJ1-1, with D unclear. CDR1 and CDR2 (germline): MNHEY, SMNVEV (reference sequence). Trimming took off 2 bases at V and 5 bases at J, with 9 bases between the two ends. The CDR3 is made up of 13 amino acids.

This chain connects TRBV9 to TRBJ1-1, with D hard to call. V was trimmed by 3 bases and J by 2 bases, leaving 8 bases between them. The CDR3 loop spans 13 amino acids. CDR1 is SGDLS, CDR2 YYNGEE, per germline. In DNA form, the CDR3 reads TGTGCCAGCAGCGGAACAAGTAACACTGAAGCTTTCTTT. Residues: CASSGTSNTEAFF.

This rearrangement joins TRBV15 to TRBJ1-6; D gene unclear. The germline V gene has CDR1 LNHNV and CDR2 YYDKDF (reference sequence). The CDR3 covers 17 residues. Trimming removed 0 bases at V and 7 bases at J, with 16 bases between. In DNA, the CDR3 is TGTGCCACCAGCAGAGAATTTTTGGCTGGAGGGAATTCACCCCTCCACTTT. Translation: CATSREFLAGGNSPLHF.